The sequence of this T cell receptor (beta chain) was determined in a study of cytomegalovirus exposure and HLA in healthy donors. Whole-study context: The 100 million to 120 million unique TCR beta sequences, from about 179 million T cells, were found by an earlier analysis. The Caucasian-associated ancestry cluster contained 81% of the approximately 390 genotyped donors. Study conclusions and caveats: Several V segments, TRBV6-2 and TRBV6-3 among them, could not be told apart and were dropped. A later analysis revealed that TCR association rates differed between HLA loci, peaking at DRB1 and bottoming out at HLA-C.

In regard to this clone: Its antigen is currently unknown.

The CDR3 has 14 amino acids. The V gene's germline CDR1 is MDHEN and CDR2 SYDVKM. Trimming removed 6 bases from V and 5 bases from J; junction bases left unmatched: 9. The PCR employed 60 Vbeta primers together with 13 Jbeta primers. The data were produced by immunoSEQ multiplex PCR, yet TCRdb's version contains in-frame clones alone and is incomplete. The table has 55,000 to 65,000 clones, about 83% seen once. The receptor was derived from a human donor in good health. V is TRBV28 and J is TRBJ2-7; 8 nucleotides match TRBD1. The sequenced sample was PBMCs. CDR3 sequence reads: CASRLRTGRDEQYF. The CDR3 DNA reads TGTGCCAGCAGGCTCCGGACAGGGCGCGACGAGCAGTACTTC.